This T cell receptor beta chain emerged from a study of response to subunit inactivated influenza vaccine. Via MiXCR, TCRdb re-called the RT-PCR reads, giving one row per CDR3 protein. The sample shows fewer than 800,000 distinct CDR3 sequences, about 15% of them seen only once. The CDR3 runs to 16 residues. V lost 4 bases and J lost 8; bases outside the gene matches: 12. Germline V gene lookup returns CDR1 SGHKS and CDR2 YYEKEE (reference sequence). This clonotype turned up a few times. The receptor was derived from a man aged 45-60 years who received an inactivated influenza vaccine. The sequencing here drew on PBMCs from blood, taken about 11 days after vaccination. The chain is built from TRBV5-5 and TRBJ2-1; 10 bases are shared with TRBD1. The CDR3: CASSPLAGQGSHEQFF. CDR3 bases: TGTGCCAGCAGCCCCCTGGCGGGACAGGGGTCCCATGAGCAGTTCTTC. The complete variable domain, with remaining parts taken from reference TRBV5-5 and TRBJ2-1, reads DAGVTQSPTHLIKTRGQQVTLRCSPISGHKSVSWYQQVLGQGPQFIFQYYEKEERGRGNFPDRFSARQFPNYSSELNVNALLLGDSALYLCASSPLAGQGSHEQFFGPGTRLTVL.